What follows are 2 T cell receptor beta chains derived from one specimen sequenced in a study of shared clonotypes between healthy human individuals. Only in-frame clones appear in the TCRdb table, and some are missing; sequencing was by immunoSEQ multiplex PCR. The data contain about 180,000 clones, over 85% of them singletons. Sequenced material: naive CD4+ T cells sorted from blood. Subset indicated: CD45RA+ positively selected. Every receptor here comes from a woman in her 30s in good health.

CDR3 sequence reads: CASSHGGARENTEAFF. The CDR3 coding sequence is TGTGCCAGCAGCCACGGCGGGGCCAGGGAAAACACTGAAGCTTTCTTT. The chain has TRBV7-9 and TRBJ1-1; tentative D call: TRBD1 (5 bases). Germline lookup yields CDR1 SEHNR and CDR2 FQNEAQ (reference sequence). The CDR3 extends over 16 amino acids. Trimming removed 5 bases at V and 2 bases at J, with 18 bases between.

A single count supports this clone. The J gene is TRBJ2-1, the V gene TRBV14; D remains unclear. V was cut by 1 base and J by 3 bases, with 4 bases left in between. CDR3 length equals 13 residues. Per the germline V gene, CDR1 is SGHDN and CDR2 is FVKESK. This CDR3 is CASSQGYYNEQFF. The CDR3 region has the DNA TGTGCCAGCAGCCAAGGGTACTACAATGAGCAGTTCTTC. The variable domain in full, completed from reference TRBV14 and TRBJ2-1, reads EAGVTQFPSHSVIEKGQTVTLRCDPISGHDNLYWYRRVMGKEIKFLLHFVKESKQDESGMPNNRFLAERTGGTYSTLKVQPAELEDSGVYFCASSQGYYNEQFFGPGTRLTVL.